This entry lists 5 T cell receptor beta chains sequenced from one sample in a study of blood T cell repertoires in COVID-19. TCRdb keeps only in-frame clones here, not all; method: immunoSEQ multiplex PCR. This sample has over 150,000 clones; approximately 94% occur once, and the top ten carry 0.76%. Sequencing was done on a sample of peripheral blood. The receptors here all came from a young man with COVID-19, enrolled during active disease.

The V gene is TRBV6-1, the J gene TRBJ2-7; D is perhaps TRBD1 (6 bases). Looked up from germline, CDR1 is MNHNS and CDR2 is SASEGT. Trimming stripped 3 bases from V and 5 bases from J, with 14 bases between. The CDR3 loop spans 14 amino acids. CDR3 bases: TGTGCCAGCAGTGAGACTCAGGGGCAGAACGAGCAGTACTTC. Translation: CASSETQGQNEQYF.

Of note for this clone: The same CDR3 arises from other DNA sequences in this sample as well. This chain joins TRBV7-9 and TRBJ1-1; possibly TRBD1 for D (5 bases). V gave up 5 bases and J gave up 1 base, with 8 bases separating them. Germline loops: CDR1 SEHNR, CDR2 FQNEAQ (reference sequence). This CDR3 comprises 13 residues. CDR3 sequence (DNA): TGTGCCAGCAGCCCCCAGGGGAACACTGAAGCTTTCTTT. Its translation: CASSPQGNTEAFF.

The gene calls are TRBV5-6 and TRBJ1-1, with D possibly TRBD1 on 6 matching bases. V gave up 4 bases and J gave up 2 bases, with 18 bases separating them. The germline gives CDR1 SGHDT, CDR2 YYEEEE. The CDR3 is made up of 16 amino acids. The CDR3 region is CASSPIMGAANTEAFF. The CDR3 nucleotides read TGTGCCAGCAGCCCCATTATGGGGGCGGCAAACACTGAAGCTTTCTTT.

CDR3 coding DNA: TGTGCCAGCAGTTACGCGTACCAAGAGACCCAGTACTTC. It codes for CASSYAYQETQYF. The chain links TRBV6-5 to TRBJ2-5; no firm D call. V gave up 2 bases and J gave up 0 bases, with 4 bases separating them. Germline V gene sequence: CDR1 MNHEY, CDR2 SVGAGI. The CDR3 contains 13 residues.

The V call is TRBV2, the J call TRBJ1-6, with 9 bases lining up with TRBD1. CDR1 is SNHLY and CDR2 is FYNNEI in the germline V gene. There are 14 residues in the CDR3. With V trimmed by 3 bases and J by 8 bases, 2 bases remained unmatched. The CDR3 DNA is TGTGCCAGCAGTGAGGGACAGGGATATTCACCCCTCCACTTT. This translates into CASSEGQGYSPLHF.